One sample yielded the 11 T cell receptor beta chains listed below, sequenced in a study of blood T cell repertoires in COVID-19. Only in-frame clones appear in the TCRdb table, and some are missing; sequencing was by immunoSEQ multiplex PCR. The sample contains roughly 200,000 clones, roughly nine tenths of which appear only once. Material: peripheral blood. These receptors all come from a man in his forties or fifties with acute or convalescent COVID-19.

The V call is TRBV10-2, the J call TRBJ2-7; D may be TRBD1 (6 bases). Germline V gene data show CDR1 as WSHSY and CDR2 as SAAADI. CDR3 length equals 15 residues. V lost 6 bases to trimming and J lost 4 bases, with 19 bases between them. CDR3 DNA: TGCGCCAGCAGCGCTACAGGGTTACGTTCATACGAGCAGTACTTC. This gives the protein CASSATGLRSYEQYF.

CDR3 sequence (DNA): TGTGCCAGCAGCTTAGGACAGGGTAGCAATCAGCCCCAGCATTTT. Protein: CASSLGQGSNQPQHF. This chain joins TRBV7-6 and TRBJ1-5; 7 bases align to TRBD1. V was pared by 1 base and J by 0 bases, with 0 bases of the junction left unmatched. The CDR3 covers 15 residues. Germline V gene sequence: CDR1 SGHVS, CDR2 FNYEAQ.

V is TRBV6-4 and J is TRBJ1-2; weak D call: TRBD1 (5 bases). This CDR3 has 15 residues. Germline CDR1 and CDR2: MRHNA and SNTAGT. Between the trimmed V and J ends, which lost 3 bases and 4 bases, there was a span of 15 bases. CDR3 sequence reads: CASSEAGAGGYGYTF. CDR3 sequence (DNA): TGTGCCAGCAGTGAGGCCGGGGCCGGGGGCTATGGCTACACCTTC.

This sequence joins TRBV5-1 and TRBJ2-7; 10 bases match TRBD1. Trimming cost V 4 bases and J 4 bases; bases outside gene matches: 8. CDR1 and CDR2 (germline): SGHRS, YFSETQ. The CDR3 covers 15 residues. CDR3 nucleotides: TGCGCCAGCAGCACCGAGGGACAGGGGAGATACGAGCAGTACTTC. As protein: CASSTEGQGRYEQYF. Full variable domain (missing parts from reference TRBV5-1 and TRBJ2-7): KAGVTQTPRYLIKTRGQQVTLSCSPISGHRSVSWYQQTPGQGLQFLFEYFSETQRNKGNFPGRFSGRQFSNSRSEMNVSTLELGDSALYLCASSTEGQGRYEQYFGPGTRLTVT.

J is TRBJ2-7 and V is TRBV4-1; TRBD1 might be the D (8 bases). V was pared by 5 bases and J by 4 bases, with 18 bases between. The CDR3 is made up of 15 amino acids. Per the germline V gene, CDR1 is MGHRA and CDR2 is YSYEKL. CDR3 in DNA: TGCGCCAGCAGCTCCCGGACAGGGCGGGGGTACGAGCAGTACTTC. This sequence encodes CASSSRTGRGYEQYF.

CDR3 in DNA: TGTGCCAGTAGTTCGGACAGGCTCTGGTCACCCCTCCACTTT. This codes for CASSSDRLWSPLHF. This chain connects TRBV19 to TRBJ1-6; 7 positions match TRBD1. Germline assignment: CDR1 LNHDA and CDR2 SQIVND (reference sequence). The CDR3 loop spans 14 amino acids. J gave up 10 bases and V 5 bases, and 8 bases lay outside the gene matches. Full variable domain (outside the CDR3, taken from reference TRBV19 and TRBJ1-6): DGGITQSPKYLFRKEGQNVTLSCEQNLNHDAMYWYRQDPGQGLRLIYYSQIVNDFQKGDIAEGYSVSREKKESFPLTVTSAQKNPTAFYLCASSSDRLWSPLHFGNGTRLTVT.

J is TRBJ1-3 and V is TRBV30; D may be TRBD1 (5 bases). Germline CDR1 is GTSNPN and CDR2 is SVGIG (reference sequence). There are 15 residues in the CDR3. Trimming cost V 4 bases and J 9 bases, with 22 bases left between them. The CDR3 loop reads CAWTSPGHPSVTIYF. The CDR3 nucleotides are TGTGCCTGGACCTCACCCGGACACCCCAGCGTCACCATATATTTT.

J is TRBJ2-2 and V is TRBV7-2, with a weak D call TRBD2 (6 bases). Germline lookup yields CDR1 SGHTA and CDR2 FQGNSA. The CDR3 is made up of 18 amino acids. Trimming left V 2 bases short and J 3 bases short, with 19 bases between. CDR3 in amino acids: CASSLNFWQGGDTGELFF. The CDR3 DNA reads as TGTGCCAGCAGCTTAAATTTCTGGCAGGGAGGTGACACCGGGGAGCTGTTTTTT.

The V call is TRBV9, the J call TRBJ2-5; tentatively, D is TRBD2 (6 bases). Germline values: CDR1 SGDLS, CDR2 YYNGEE. The length of the CDR3 is 13 residues. V shed 3 bases and J shed 5 bases, with 11 bases lying between them. The chain's CDR3 is CASSGGGSETQYF. CDR3 bases: TGTGCCAGCAGCGGCGGAGGGTCGGAGACCCAGTACTTC.

The chain has TRBV6-5 and TRBJ2-7; D remains unclear. The CDR3 runs to 14 residues. In germline, CDR1 is MNHEY, CDR2 SVGAGI. The V end lost 6 bases, the J end lost 2 bases, and 14 bases lay between the germline ends. The CDR3 coding sequence is TGTGCCAGCAGCACCCTGGGCTACACCTACGAGCAGTACTTC. Amino acids: CASSTLGYTYEQYF.

The chain combines TRBV5-5 with TRBJ2-1, with 9 bases that match TRBD2. This CDR3 has 16 residues. Trimming took 6 bases from V and 4 from J; bases not matched to a gene: 11. Per germline, CDR1 SGHKS and CDR2 YYEKEE (reference sequence). The CDR3 nucleotides are TGTGCCAGCAACTCTCTAGCGGGGAGACTTTACAATGAGCAGTTCTTC. Its protein is CASNSLAGRLYNEQFF.